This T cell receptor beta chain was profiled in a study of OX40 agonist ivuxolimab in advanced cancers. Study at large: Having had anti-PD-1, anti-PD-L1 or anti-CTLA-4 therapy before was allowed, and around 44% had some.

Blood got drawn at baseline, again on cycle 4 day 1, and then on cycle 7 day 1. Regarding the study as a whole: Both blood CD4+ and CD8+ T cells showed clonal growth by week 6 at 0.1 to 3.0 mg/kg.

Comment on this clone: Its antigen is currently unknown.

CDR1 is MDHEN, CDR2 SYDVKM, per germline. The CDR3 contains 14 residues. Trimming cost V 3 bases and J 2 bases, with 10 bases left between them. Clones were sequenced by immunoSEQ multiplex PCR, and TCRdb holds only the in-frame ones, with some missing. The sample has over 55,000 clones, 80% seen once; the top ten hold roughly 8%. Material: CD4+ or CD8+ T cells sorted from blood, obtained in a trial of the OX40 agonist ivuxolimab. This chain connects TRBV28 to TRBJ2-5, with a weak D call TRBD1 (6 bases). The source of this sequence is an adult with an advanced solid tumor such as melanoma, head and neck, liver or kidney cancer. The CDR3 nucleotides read TGTGCCAGCAGTTTCTCAGGGACACAAGAGACCCAGTACTTC. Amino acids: CASSFSGTQETQYF.